This entry concerns a single TCR beta chain. Trimming removed 6 bases from V and 4 bases from J; junction bases left unmatched: 8. The CDR3 spans 13 residues. The germline CDR1 and CDR2 sequences are DFQATT and SNEGSKA (reference sequence). Using unique molecular identifiers, the investigators prepared the TCRbeta library. MiXCR was run by TCRdb on the PCR reads, yielding one entry per CDR3 protein. The sample holds about 610,000 distinct CDR3 sequences, approximately 10% seen once. The sample comes from a study of T-cell reconstitution after alpha-beta-depleted transplantation in children. The clonotype was recovered from a human donor who donated a stem cell graft to a child with acute myeloid leukemia. Sequenced here: PBMCs from the stem cell graft donor, sampled from the stem cell graft. The rearrangement uses TRBV20-1 and TRBJ1-2; 7 bases fit TRBD1. The CDR3 nucleotides are TGCAGTGCCCTCCCAGGGGGAGGCTATGGCTACACCTTC. The encoded protein is CSALPGGGYGYTF.